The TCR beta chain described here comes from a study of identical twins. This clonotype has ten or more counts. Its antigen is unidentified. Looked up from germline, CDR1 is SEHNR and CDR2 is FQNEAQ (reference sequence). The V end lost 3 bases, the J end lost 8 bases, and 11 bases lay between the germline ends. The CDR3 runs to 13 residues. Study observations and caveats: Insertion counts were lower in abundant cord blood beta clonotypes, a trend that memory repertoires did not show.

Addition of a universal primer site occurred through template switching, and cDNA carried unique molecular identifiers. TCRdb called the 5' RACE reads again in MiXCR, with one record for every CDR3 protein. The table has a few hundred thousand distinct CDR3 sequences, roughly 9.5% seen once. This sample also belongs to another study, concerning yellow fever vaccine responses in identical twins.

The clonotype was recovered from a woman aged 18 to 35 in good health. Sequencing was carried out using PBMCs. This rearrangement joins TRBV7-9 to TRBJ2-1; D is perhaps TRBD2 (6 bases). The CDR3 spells CASSFGGGDEQFF. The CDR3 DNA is TGTGCCAGCAGCTTTGGGGGAGGCGATGAGCAGTTCTTC.